These 13 T cell receptor beta chains were sequenced from one sample in a study of T-cell reconstitution after alpha-beta-depleted transplantation in children. Unique molecular identifiers were built into the TCRbeta library. TCRdb passed the PCR reads through MiXCR, listing each CDR3 protein once. The table records fewer than 150,000 distinct CDR3 sequences, 23% of them present only once. Sequencing was performed on PBMCs, mostly from graft donor cells, taken 180 days after TCRalphabeta/CD19-depleted stem cell transplant. The receptors derive from a male patient under 10 years old who had a stem cell transplant for chronic granulomatous disease, so the T cells may come from the graft donor.

This chain uses TRBV12-3 or TRBV12-4 with TRBJ2-3, with no clear D. The ends were cut back, 2 bases at V and 1 base at J, with 13 bases in the middle. The CDR3 has 16 amino acids. CDR3: CASSLRRSKGTDTQYF. The DNA for the CDR3 is TGTGCCAGCAGTTTAAGGCGAAGCAAAGGCACAGATACGCAGTATTTT.

This clonotype was counted ten times or more. The chain joins TRBV11-1 to TRBJ2-7; D uncertain. Germline CDR1 SGHAT, CDR2 FQDESV (reference sequence). Trimming pared 1 base from V and 6 bases from J, leaving 4 bases between. The CDR3 contains 11 residues. The CDR3 loop reads CASSLGSEQYF. The CDR3 bases are TGTGCCAGCAGCTTAGGGTCCGAGCAGTACTTC.

The genes are TRBV12-3 or TRBV12-4 and TRBJ1-6; D gene uncertain. The ends were cut back, 6 bases at V and 2 bases at J, with 14 bases in the middle. The CDR3 covers 16 residues. CDR3 residues: CASRLRSGTYNSPLHF. CDR3 coding DNA: TGTGCCAGCAGACTCCGAAGCGGCACCTATAATTCACCCCTCCACTTT.

There are a few counts of this clonotype. The chain links TRBV20-1 to TRBJ1-2; D is uncertain. CDR3 length: 14 amino acids. Germline CDR1 is DFQATT and CDR2 is SNEGSKA (reference sequence). Deletions cut 0 bases from V and 4 bases from J, with 12 bases between. DNA for the CDR3: TGCAGTGCTAGAGATAGGCCAGCGTCCTATGGCTACACCTTC. This encodes CSARDRPASYGYTF.

In its sample, this clonotype was seen many times. V gene TRBV7-2 combines with J gene TRBJ2-3, with D perhaps matching TRBD2 (5 bases). CDR1 is SGHTA and CDR2 is FQGNSA in the germline V gene. The CDR3 extends over 12 amino acids. Between the trimmed V and J ends, which lost 7 bases and 6 bases, there was a span of 11 bases. The CDR3 coding sequence is TGTGCCAGCACAATTCGAGGGGATACGCAGTATTTT. As protein: CASTIRGDTQYF. Full variable domain (remainder filled in from reference TRBV7-2 and TRBJ2-3): GAGVSQSPSNKVTEKGKDVELRCDPISGHTALYWYRQSLGQGLEFLIYFQGNSAPDKSGLPSDRFSAERTGGSVSTLTIQRTQQEDSAVYLCASTIRGDTQYFGPGTRLTVL.

Turning to this clonotype: This may be a read error: a much more frequent sequence differs by one nucleotide. The chain combines TRBV7-2 with TRBJ2-3, with unresolved D. CDR3 size: 12 residues. CDR1 is SGHTA and CDR2 is FQGNSA in the germline V gene. V was trimmed by 2 bases and J by 7 bases, leaving 7 bases between them. CDR3 nucleotide sequence: TGTGCCAGCAGCTTAACAGCAAATACGCAGTATTTT. It translates to CASSLTANTQYF.

The CDR3 is CASSFWDTTGDGYGYTF. The CDR3, as DNA: TGTGCCAGCAGCTTTTGGGATACGACAGGGGATGGCTATGGCTACACCTTC. The J gene is TRBJ1-2, the V gene TRBV7-9; TRBD1 aligns across 8 bases. Germline-derived CDR1 and CDR2 are SEHNR and FQNEAQ (reference sequence). With 3 bases clipped from V and 4 bases from J, the junction kept 13 bases outside the gene matches. The CDR3 loop spans 17 amino acids.

The rearrangement uses TRBV27 and TRBJ2-3; tentative D call: TRBD1 (6 bases). The CDR3 contains 15 residues. From germline, CDR1 is MNHEY and CDR2 SMNVEV (reference sequence). The V gene lost 2 bases and the J gene lost 3 bases, with 12 bases spanning the gap. This CDR3 is CASSLNRVTTDTQYF. The CDR3 DNA sequence: TGTGCCAGCAGTTTAAACAGGGTAACAACAGATACGCAGTATTTT.

The chain uses TRBV7-8 and TRBJ1-1, with 8 bases identical to TRBD1. The CDR3 has 15 amino acids. CDR1 and CDR2 (germline): SGHVS, FQNEAQ. With 4 bases clipped from V and 3 bases from J, the junction kept 7 bases outside the gene matches. The CDR3: CASSWGQVTDTEAFF. CDR3 DNA sequence: TGTGCCAGCAGCTGGGGACAGGTGACGGACACTGAAGCTTTCTTT.

This clonotype was found many times. The V and J genes are TRBV20-1 and TRBJ2-3; 10 bases line up with TRBD1. This CDR3 comprises 15 residues. The junction had 6 bases not matched to a gene; V was cut back by 5 bases and J by 1 base. Germline CDR1 and CDR2: DFQATT and SNEGSKA (reference sequence). The CDR3 here is CSARTGTGGTDTQYF. The CDR3 DNA reads TGCAGTGCTCGAACCGGGACAGGGGGCACAGATACGCAGTATTTT.

This clonotype has a count of ten or more. The rearrangement links TRBV29-1 to TRBJ1-1; unclear D gene. The CDR3 has 16 residues. The V end was cut by 0 bases, the J end by 1 base, with 15 bases between. Germline V gene data show CDR1 as SQVTM and CDR2 as ANQGSEA. The CDR3 region has the DNA TGCAGCGTTGAAGATCTTCGTCTAGGCGGGAACACTGAAGCTTTCTTT. Amino acid sequence: CSVEDLRLGGNTEAFF.

This clonotype has a handful of counts. This chain joins TRBV6-5 and TRBJ2-2, with 11 nucleotides matching TRBD2. The CDR3 contains 16 residues. Trimming removed 0 bases from V and 5 bases from J; junction bases left unmatched: 2. The V gene's germline CDR1 is MNHEY and CDR2 SVGAGI. For the CDR3, the DNA is TGTGCCAGCAGTTACTCCATAGCGGGAGGGACCGGGGAGCTGTTTTTT. Residues: CASSYSIAGGTGELFF.

The chain carries TRBV6-6 and TRBJ2-7, with D perhaps matching TRBD1 (5 bases). Trimming shortened V by 10 bases and J by 2 bases, and 12 bases separated the two germline ends. CDR1 MNHNY and CDR2 SVGAGI come from the germline V gene (reference sequence). The CDR3 totals 12 residues. CDR3 in DNA: TGTGCCAACCACAGGAAGACCTACGAGCAGTACTTC. This gives the protein CANHRKTYEQYF.